This T cell receptor beta chain came from a study of T cell repertoires in cytomegalovirus infection. Study at large: HLA-B-restricted CMV epitopes that are well studied, plus recently identified HLA-C-restricted ones, were used by the study. A matching HLA type, together with CMV infection, was signaled by public TCR beta signatures.

One entry per CDR3 protein, called by TCRdb with MiXCR from the reads. This sample has some 900,000 distinct CDR3 sequences, with around a third found just once. Germline V lookup: CDR1 SEHNR, CDR2 FQNEAQ (reference sequence). CDR3 length: 14 residues. V lost 6 bases, J lost 6 bases, and 17 bases lay in between. With regard to this clonotype: Its matching antigen is unknown.

The rearrangement uses TRBV7-9 and TRBJ1-2; D is possibly TRBD1 (5 bases). This specimen was cultured CD8+ T cells from PBMCs, taken from culture after CMV antigen stimulation. The receptor was isolated from a human donor in good health (CMV status not recorded). Some clones in this sample may be carry-over from other donors' samples. CDR3 protein: CASSAVGVQDGYTF. The CDR3 DNA reads as TGTGCCAGCAGTGCCGTAGGGGTTCAAGATGGCTACACCTTC.